Below are 16 T cell receptor beta chains sequenced from a single sample in a study of blood T cell repertoires in COVID-19. Produced via immunoSEQ multiplex PCR; TCRdb's table is partial and in-frame only. Of approximately 410,000 clones listed, just over 85% are singletons. Sequenced material: peripheral blood. The receptors originated from a woman in her twenties or thirties with active or convalescent COVID-19.

The chain recombines TRBV2 with TRBJ2-2; D unresolved. Germline V gene data show CDR1 as SNHLY and CDR2 as FYNNEI. There are 14 residues in the CDR3. V lost 4 bases to trimming and J lost 2 bases, with 8 bases between them. The CDR3 sequence: CASSGNLNTGELFF. The CDR3 DNA follows: TGTGCCAGCAGTGGTAATCTTAACACCGGGGAGCTGTTTTTT.

The rearrangement links TRBV6-5 to TRBJ1-3; 7 bases map to TRBD1. The germline CDR1 and CDR2 sequences are MNHEY and SVGAGI. V lost 2 bases to trimming and J lost 0 bases; unmatched junction nucleotides: 4. CDR3 length: 16 amino acids. The CDR3 DNA sequence: TGTGCCAGCAGTTACGCGGGACAGAGCTCTGGAAACACCATATATTTT. Its protein product is CASSYAGQSSGNTIYF.

The J gene is TRBJ1-1, the V gene TRBV6-6, with unresolved D. Germline V CDR1 and CDR2: MNHNY, SVGAGI (reference sequence). This CDR3 spans 16 amino acids. Trimming took 5 bases from V and 1 from J, leaving 17 bases between them. The CDR3, as DNA: TGTGCCAGCAGTCCGGAGGAATGGGTTGGGAACACTGAAGCTTTCTTT. Protein: CASSPEEWVGNTEAFF.

The V call is TRBV19, the J call TRBJ1-1; 8 bases are a match to TRBD1. Germline V CDR1 and CDR2: LNHDA, SQIVND (reference sequence). Trimming took 6 bases from V and 3 from J; bases not matched to a gene: 0. The length of the CDR3 is 12 residues. In nucleotides, the CDR3 is TGTGCCAGTAGGGACAGGGACACTGAAGCTTTCTTT. It is translated as CASRDRDTEAFF.

The chain links TRBV27 to TRBJ1-2; maybe TRBD1 (5 bases). The CDR3 covers 13 residues. The V and J ends lost 6 bases and 5 bases respectively, with 13 bases between them. The germline V gene encodes CDR1 MNHEY and CDR2 SMNVEV (reference sequence). The CDR3 protein is CASREAGGYGYTF. The CDR3, as DNA: TGTGCCAGCAGAGAGGCCGGGGGTTATGGCTACACCTTC.

The rearrangement uses TRBV5-1 and TRBJ2-7; D is perhaps TRBD1 (5 bases). Germline CDR1 reads SGHRS; CDR2 reads YFSETQ. Between the trimmed V and J ends, which lost 3 bases and 5 bases, there was a span of 12 bases. CDR3 length: 13 residues. The CDR3 here is CASSWVQGDEQYF. The CDR3 region has the DNA TGCGCCAGCAGCTGGGTCCAGGGCGACGAGCAGTACTTC.

The chain joins TRBV6-2 or TRBV6-3 to TRBJ1-1; D ambiguous. Germline CDR1 MNHEY, CDR2 SVGEGT. The length of the CDR3 is 13 residues. V was trimmed by 5 bases and J by 8 bases, leaving 15 bases between them. The CDR3 DNA sequence: TGTGCCAGCAGTCCCTCAGGTCAAAGAGAAGCTTTCTTT. It translates to CASSPSGQREAFF.

The rearrangement links TRBV5-4 to TRBJ2-3; unclear D gene. The length of the CDR3 is 14 residues. CDR1 and CDR2 from the germline V gene are SGHNT and YYREEE (reference sequence). V dropped 0 bases and J dropped 3 bases, with 8 bases sitting between them. CDR3 sequence reads: CASSLEWQTDTQYF. DNA for the CDR3: TGTGCCAGCAGCTTGGAGTGGCAGACAGATACGCAGTATTTT.

The CDR3 reads CASSPPGGSGTEAFF. The CDR3 DNA is TGTGCCAGCAGTCCACCAGGTGGATCCGGCACTGAAGCTTTCTTT. V gene TRBV27 combines with J gene TRBJ1-1; no firm D call. Trimming took 5 bases from V and 4 from J, leaving 17 bases between them. Germline CDR1 MNHEY, CDR2 SMNVEV (reference sequence). The CDR3 spans 15 residues.

This clone was found a few times. This chain uses TRBV10-2 with TRBJ2-2; no reliable D call. The CDR3 is made up of 13 amino acids. The germline CDR1 and CDR2 sequences are WSHSY and SAAADI. V lost 2 bases to trimming and J lost 3 bases, with 4 bases between them. The CDR3 here is CASSERDTGELFF. The CDR3 bases are TGCGCCAGCAGTGAGCGGGACACCGGGGAGCTGTTTTTT.

The V and J genes are TRBV6-5 and TRBJ1-1; D may be TRBD1 (5 bases). Trimming took off 4 bases at V and 5 bases at J, with 14 bases between the two ends. The germline gives CDR1 MNHEY, CDR2 SVGAGI. This CDR3 spans 14 amino acids. The CDR3 spells CASSSQGHRTEAFF. The CDR3 coding sequence is TGTGCCAGCAGTTCGCAAGGTCACAGGACTGAAGCTTTCTTT.

Turning to this clone: This sample includes further DNA sequences coding for the same CDR3. The rearrangement uses TRBV4-1 and TRBJ2-7; 7 nucleotides align to TRBD1. Germline V gene data show CDR1 as MGHRA and CDR2 as YSYEKL. The CDR3 totals 14 residues. Trimming removed 3 bases from V and 3 bases from J; junction bases left unmatched: 5. The CDR3 here is CASSQGQGDYEQYF. The CDR3 DNA is TGCGCCAGCAGCCAGGGTCAGGGGGACTACGAGCAGTACTTC.

The chain uses TRBV7-9 and TRBJ1-4; 8 nucleotides match TRBD1. There are 17 residues in the CDR3. The germline gives CDR1 SEHNR, CDR2 FQNEAQ (reference sequence). V lost 1 base, J lost 0 bases, and 4 bases stayed unmatched. For the CDR3, the DNA is TGTGCCAGCAGCTTAGGGGGGACAGGCACAACTAATGAAAAACTGTTTTTT. Amino acids: CASSLGGTGTTNEKLFF.

This clone was counted between two and nine times. The chain couples TRBV6-1 to TRBJ1-3; no clear D gene. The CDR3 is 16 amino acids. Germline V gene lookup returns CDR1 MNHNS and CDR2 SASEGT. The ends were cut back, 2 bases at V and 0 bases at J, with 11 bases in the middle. CDR3 DNA: TGTGCCAGCAGTGAAACGACAAGGCCCTCTGGAAACACCATATATTTT. It is translated as CASSETTRPSGNTIYF.

This chain connects TRBV5-6 to TRBJ2-1, with D uncertain. Deletions cut 3 bases from V and 6 bases from J, with 16 bases between. In germline, CDR1 is SGHDT, CDR2 YYEEEE. This CDR3 spans 15 amino acids. CDR3 DNA: TGTGCCAGCAGCTCGTCTAGAACCGTCCGCAATGAGCAGTTCTTC. This encodes CASSSSRTVRNEQFF.

The chain couples TRBV15 to TRBJ1-5; possible D gene TRBD1, 6 bases. This CDR3 contains 15 residues. Germline-derived CDR1 and CDR2 are LNHNV and YYDKDF (reference sequence). V was shortened by 3 bases and J by 2 bases, with 11 bases between the two germline ends. CDR3 coding DNA: TGTGCCACCAGCAGCCGGGACACCGGCAATCAGCCCCAGCATTTT. It yields the protein CATSSRDTGNQPQHF.